This note documents a single TCR beta chain sequence. Its cognate antigen is unknown. Libraries were prepared by immunoSEQ multiplex PCR; TCRdb keeps only in-frame clonotypes and omits some of them. The sample holds around 450,000 clones, roughly 83% seen once. This entry comes from a study of shared clonotypes between healthy human individuals. Only Caucasian adults living in Nashville, Tennessee made up the donor group. Study-level findings and limits: Investigators expected sequencing depth to affect clonotype sharing among donors.

What was sequenced was PBMCs. The sequence was obtained from a woman aged 40 to 49 in good health. Some clones in this sample may be carry-over from other donors' samples.

The CDR3 reads CASSEGTGAYEQYF. The DNA for the CDR3 is TGCGCCAGCAGTGAGGGGACAGGGGCCTACGAGCAGTACTTC. The chain couples TRBV10-2 to TRBJ2-7, with 10 bases matching TRBD1. CDR1 and CDR2 (germline): WSHSY, SAAADI. Losses at the gene ends were 2 bases for V and 2 bases for J; bases not matched to a gene: 0. The CDR3 extends over 14 amino acids.